This T cell receptor (beta chain) stems from a study of CDR3 diversity in severe acne. This clonotype was observed many times. A single record per CDR3 protein comes from TCRdb applying MiXCR to the PCR reads. The sample records more than 80,000 distinct CDR3 sequences, about 53% being singletons. Germline CDR1 and CDR2: LNHDA and SQIVND (reference sequence). The CDR3 extends over 16 amino acids. The J segment lost 5 bases and the V segment lost 5 bases, leaving 7 bases of the junction unmatched. The TCR was taken from a male donor with severe acne vulgaris. The specimen was blood. The rearrangement links TRBV19 to TRBJ2-1; 12 positions agree with TRBD2. The CDR3 bases are TGTGCCAGTAGTGGGTGGACTAGCGGGGCTGACAATGAGCAGTTCTTC. It translates to CASSGWTSGADNEQFF.